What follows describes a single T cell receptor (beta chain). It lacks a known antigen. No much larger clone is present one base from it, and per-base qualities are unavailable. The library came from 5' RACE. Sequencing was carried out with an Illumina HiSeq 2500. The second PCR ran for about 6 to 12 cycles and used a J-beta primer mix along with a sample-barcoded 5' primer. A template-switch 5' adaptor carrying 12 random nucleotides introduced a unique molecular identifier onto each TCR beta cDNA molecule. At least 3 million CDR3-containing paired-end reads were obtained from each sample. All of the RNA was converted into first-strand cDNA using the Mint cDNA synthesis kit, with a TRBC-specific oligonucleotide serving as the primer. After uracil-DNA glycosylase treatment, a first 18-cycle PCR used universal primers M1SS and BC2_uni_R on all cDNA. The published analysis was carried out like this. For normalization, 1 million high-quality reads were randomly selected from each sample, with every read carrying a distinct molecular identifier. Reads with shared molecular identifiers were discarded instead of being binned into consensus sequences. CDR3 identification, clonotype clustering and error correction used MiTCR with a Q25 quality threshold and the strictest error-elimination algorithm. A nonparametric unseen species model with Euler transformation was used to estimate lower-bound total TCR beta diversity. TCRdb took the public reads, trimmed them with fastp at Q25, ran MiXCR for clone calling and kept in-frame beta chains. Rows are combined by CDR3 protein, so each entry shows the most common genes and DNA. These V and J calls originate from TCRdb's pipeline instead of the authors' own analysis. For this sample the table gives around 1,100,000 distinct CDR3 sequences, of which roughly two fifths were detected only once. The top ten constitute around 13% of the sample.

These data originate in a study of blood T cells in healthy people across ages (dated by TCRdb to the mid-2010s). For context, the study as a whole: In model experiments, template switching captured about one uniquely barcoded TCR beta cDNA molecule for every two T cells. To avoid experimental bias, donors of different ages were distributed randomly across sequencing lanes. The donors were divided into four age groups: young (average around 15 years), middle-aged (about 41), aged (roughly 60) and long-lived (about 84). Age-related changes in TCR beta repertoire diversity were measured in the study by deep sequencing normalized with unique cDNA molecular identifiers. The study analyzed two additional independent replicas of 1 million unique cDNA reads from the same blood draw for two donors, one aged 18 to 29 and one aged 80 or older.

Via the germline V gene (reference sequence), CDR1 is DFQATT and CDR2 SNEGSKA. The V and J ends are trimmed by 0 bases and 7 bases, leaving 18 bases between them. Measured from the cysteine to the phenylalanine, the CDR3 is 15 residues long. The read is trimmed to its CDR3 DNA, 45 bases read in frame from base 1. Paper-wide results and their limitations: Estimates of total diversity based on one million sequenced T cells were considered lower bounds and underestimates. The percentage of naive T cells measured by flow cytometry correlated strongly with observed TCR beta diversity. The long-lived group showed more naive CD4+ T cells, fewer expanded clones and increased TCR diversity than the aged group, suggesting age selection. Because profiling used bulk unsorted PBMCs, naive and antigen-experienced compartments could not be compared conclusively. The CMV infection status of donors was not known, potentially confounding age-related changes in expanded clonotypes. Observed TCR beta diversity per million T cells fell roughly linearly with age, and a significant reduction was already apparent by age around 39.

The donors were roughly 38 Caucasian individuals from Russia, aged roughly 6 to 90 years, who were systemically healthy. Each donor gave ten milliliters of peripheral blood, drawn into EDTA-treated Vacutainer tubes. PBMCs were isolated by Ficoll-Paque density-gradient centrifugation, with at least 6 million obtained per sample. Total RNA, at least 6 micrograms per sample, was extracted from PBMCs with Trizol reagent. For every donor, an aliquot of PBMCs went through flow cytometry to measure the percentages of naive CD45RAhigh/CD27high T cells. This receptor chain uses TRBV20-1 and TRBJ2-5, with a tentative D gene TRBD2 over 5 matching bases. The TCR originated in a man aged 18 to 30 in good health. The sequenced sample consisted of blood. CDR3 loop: CSARDAGVSGVTQYF. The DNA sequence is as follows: TGCAGTGCTAGAGATGCCGGTGTTTCCGGGGTGACCCAGTACTTC.